Below are 17 T cell receptor beta chains sequenced from a single sample in a study of shared clonotypes between healthy human individuals. Libraries were prepared by immunoSEQ multiplex PCR; TCRdb keeps only in-frame clonotypes and omits some of them. Of more than 400,000 clones in the sample, approximately 80% were seen once. The sample taken for sequencing was PBMCs. The receptors originated from a woman aged 40 to 50 in good health. Some clones in this sample may be carry-over from other donors' samples.

Worth noting for this clone: A much larger clone differs from this one at a single base, so this may be a read error. This sequence joins TRBV7-2 and TRBJ1-2; D is ambiguous. The V gene lost 5 bases and the J gene lost 6 bases, with 16 bases spanning the gap. Germline-derived CDR1 and CDR2 are SGHTA and FQGNSA. This CDR3 has 14 amino acids. Here the CDR3 DNA reads TGTGCCAGCAGCCCGGTTATTCTGAGGGATGGCTACACCTTC. Translation: CASSPVILRDGYTF.

The chain employs TRBV7-3 and TRBJ1-4; D remains ambiguous. Germline loops: CDR1 SGHTA, CDR2 FQGTGA. V lost 3 bases and J 8 bases, leaving 13 bases between the germline ends. The CDR3 loop spans 14 amino acids. The CDR3 region is CASSFGAGSEKLFF. As DNA, the CDR3 is TGTGCCAGCAGCTTTGGTGCCGGGTCCGAAAAACTGTTTTTT.

This chain joins TRBV7-9 and TRBJ1-1; D is ambiguous. The V gene's germline CDR1 is SEHNR and CDR2 FQNEAQ (reference sequence). There are 14 residues in the CDR3. V dropped 0 bases and J dropped 0 bases, with 5 bases sitting between them. In DNA form, the CDR3 reads TGTGCCAGCAGCTTAGCGGACCTGAACACTGAAGCTTTCTTT. Translated: CASSLADLNTEAFF.

The J gene is TRBJ1-4, the V gene TRBV7-8; D remains unclear. V was shortened by 3 bases and J by 5 bases, with 10 bases between the two germline ends. The CDR3 has 14 residues. Germline V gene lookup returns CDR1 SGHVS and CDR2 FQNEAQ. The CDR3 region is CASSFSGENEKLFF. CDR3 coding DNA: TGTGCCAGCAGCTTTTCAGGCGAGAATGAAAAACTGTTTTTT.

The V call is TRBV10-1, the J call TRBJ2-7; 10 bases line up with TRBD1. The length of the CDR3 is 14 residues. Unmatched junction bases numbered 2, after V lost 3 bases and J lost 3 bases. Germline-derived CDR1 and CDR2 are WNHNN and SYGVQD (reference sequence). In nucleotides, the CDR3 is TGCGCCAGCAGTGACCGGGACAGGGGCTACGAGCAGTACTTC. Amino acids: CASSDRDRGYEQYF.

Comments on this clone: Germline is not matched at one junction end, which may reflect a read error. The chain recombines TRBV7-9 with TRBJ2-2; D unclear. The CDR3 contains 14 residues. Germline loops: CDR1 SEHNR, CDR2 FQNEAQ (reference sequence). CDR3 sequence (DNA): TGTGCCAGCGGCTTAGCCTCGTTGGGAGGGGAGCTGTTTTTT. Protein product: CASGLASLGGELFF.

A few counts support this clone. The J gene is TRBJ1-1, the V gene TRBV20-1; D not certain. The CDR3 extends over 11 amino acids. Germline V gene data show CDR1 as DFQATT and CDR2 as SNEGSKA (reference sequence). The germline V and J ends were trimmed by 5 bases and 11 bases, with 15 bases remaining between them. CDR3 residues: CSAWTQVGAFF. For the CDR3, the DNA is TGCAGTGCTTGGACCCAGGTCGGGGCTTTCTTT.

V gene TRBV2 combines with J gene TRBJ2-1; D remains ambiguous. V was clipped by 2 bases and J by 2 bases, with 13 bases between them. Looked up from germline, CDR1 is SNHLY and CDR2 is FYNNEI. The CDR3 runs to 16 residues. Here the CDR3 DNA reads TGTGCCAGCAGTGAATCGACGTTGCGGACCTACAATGAGCAGTTCTTC. Protein sequence: CASSESTLRTYNEQFF. The whole variable domain, filled in from reference TRBV2 and TRBJ2-1, reads EPEVTQTPSHQVTQMGQEVILRCVPISNHLYFYWYRQILGQKVEFLVSFYNNEISEKSEIFDDQFSVERPDGSNFTLKIRSTKLEDSAMYFCASSESTLRTYNEQFFGPGTRLTVL.

The chain uses TRBV6-1 and TRBJ1-5; tentatively, D is TRBD1 (6 bases). Per the germline V gene, CDR1 is MNHNS and CDR2 is SASEGT. V lost 8 bases and J 3 bases, leaving 14 bases between the germline ends. The CDR3 is made up of 14 amino acids. CDR3 sequence (DNA): TGTGCCAGCCGCCGGGGGGCGGACAATCAGCCCCAGCATTTT. Its translation: CASRRGADNQPQHF.

The rearrangement uses TRBV2 and TRBJ1-5; the D gene is possibly TRBD1 (5 bases). The germline V gene encodes CDR1 SNHLY and CDR2 FYNNEI. This CDR3 has 15 residues. Trimming took 2 bases from V and 3 from J, leaving 11 bases between them. The CDR3 spells CASSEWGQNNQPQHF. The CDR3 DNA sequence: TGTGCCAGCAGTGAATGGGGCCAAAACAATCAGCCCCAGCATTTT.

V gene TRBV7-2 combines with J gene TRBJ1-1; possibly TRBD1 for D (5 bases). Germline values: CDR1 SGHTA, CDR2 FQGNSA. The CDR3 runs to 14 residues. The V and J ends lost 2 bases and 5 bases respectively, with 12 bases between them. CDR3 loop: CASSLIGAGTEAFF. The CDR3, as DNA: TGTGCCAGCAGCTTAATAGGGGCGGGAACTGAAGCTTTCTTT. The whole variable domain, filled in from reference TRBV7-2 and TRBJ1-1, reads GAGVSQSPSNKVTEKGKDVELRCDPISGHTALYWYRQSLGQGLEFLIYFQGNSAPDKSGLPSDRFSAERTGGSVSTLTIQRTQQEDSAVYLCASSLIGAGTEAFFGQGTRLTVV.

The rearrangement links TRBV19 to TRBJ1-1; D not certain. V was pared by 7 bases and J by 1 base, with 13 bases between. CDR1 and CDR2 from the germline V gene are LNHDA and SQIVND (reference sequence). The CDR3 has 14 amino acids. The CDR3 region is CASIGSAGNTEAFF. The CDR3 DNA reads as TGTGCCAGTATAGGGTCGGCGGGGAACACTGAAGCTTTCTTT.

This clone was found once. The rearrangement joins TRBV6-6 to TRBJ2-1; 10 bases fit TRBD2. CDR3 length: 15 amino acids. V was clipped by 6 bases and J by 4 bases; unmatched bases: 6. CDR1 and CDR2 (germline): MNHNY, SVGAGI (reference sequence). CDR3 nucleotides: TGTGCCAGCAGCTATACTAGCGGGGCTTACAATGAGCAGTTCTTC. It yields the protein CASSYTSGAYNEQFF.

The chain joins TRBV6-6 to TRBJ2-1, with D perhaps being TRBD1 or TRBD2 (6 bases each). CDR1 is MNHNY, CDR2 SVGAGI, per germline (reference sequence). The CDR3 contains 13 residues. Between the trimmed V and J ends, which lost 4 bases and 11 bases, there was a span of 15 bases. In DNA form, the CDR3 reads TGTGCCAGCAGTTCCACAAGGGGGGCCCAGCAGTTCTTC. It codes for CASSSTRGAQQFF.

The J gene is TRBJ2-7, the V gene TRBV2; D not resolved. The germline V and J ends were trimmed by 7 bases and 2 bases, with 12 bases remaining between them. The germline V gene has CDR1 SNHLY and CDR2 FYNNEI. This CDR3 spans 13 amino acids. This CDR3 reads CASTARAPYEQYF. CDR3 bases: TGTGCCAGCACTGCCCGGGCCCCCTACGAGCAGTACTTC. The entire variable domain, with the rest obtained from reference TRBV2 and TRBJ2-7, is as follows: EPEVTQTPSHQVTQMGQEVILRCVPISNHLYFYWYRQILGQKVEFLVSFYNNEISEKSEIFDDQFSVERPDGSNFTLKIRSTKLEDSAMYFCASTARAPYEQYFGPGTRLTVT.

This clone was observed a handful of times. The chain couples TRBV6-1 to TRBJ1-1, with D uncertain. This CDR3 has 11 residues. Germline CDR1 reads MNHNS; CDR2 reads SASEGT. The V end lost 7 bases, the J end lost 6 bases, and 9 bases lay between the germline ends. DNA for the CDR3: TGTGCCAGCACACTGGAGGCTGAAGCTTTCTTT. This translates into CASTLEAEAFF.

The J gene is TRBJ2-5, the V gene TRBV9; perhaps TRBD2 as D (6 bases). CDR3 length: 10 amino acids. V lost 7 bases, J lost 9 bases, and 10 bases lay in between. The germline V gene encodes CDR1 SGDLS and CDR2 YYNGEE. This CDR3 reads CASQPGAQYF. The CDR3 DNA reads TGTGCCAGCCAACCGGGGGCCCAGTACTTC.